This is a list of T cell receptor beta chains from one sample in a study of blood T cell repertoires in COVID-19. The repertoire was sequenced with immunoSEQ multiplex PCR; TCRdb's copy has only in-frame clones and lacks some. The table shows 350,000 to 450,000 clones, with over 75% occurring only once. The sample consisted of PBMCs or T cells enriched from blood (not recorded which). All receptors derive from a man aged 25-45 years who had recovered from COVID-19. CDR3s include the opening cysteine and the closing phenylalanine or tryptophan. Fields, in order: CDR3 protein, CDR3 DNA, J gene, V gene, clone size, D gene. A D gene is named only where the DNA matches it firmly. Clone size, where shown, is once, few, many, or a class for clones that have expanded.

CDR3 protein: CASSSPWGHNEQFF
CDR3 DNA: TGTGCCAGCAGTTCCCCCTGGGGGCACAATGAGCAGTTCTTC
J gene: TRBJ2-1
V gene: TRBV6-5
clone size: .
D gene: .

CDR3 protein: CASRLTQGAYGYTF
CDR3 DNA: TGTGCCAGCAGACTAACACAGGGTGCCTATGGCTACACCTTC
J gene: TRBJ1-2
V gene: TRBV28
clone size: .
D gene: .

CDR3 protein: CSVLLNYGYTF
CDR3 DNA: TGCAGCGTTCTATTAAACTATGGCTACACCTTC
J gene: TRBJ1-2
V gene: TRBV29-1
clone size: .
D gene: .

CDR3 protein: CASSVGVGATDTQYF
CDR3 DNA: TGTGCCAGCAGCGTAGGGGTGGGAGCCACAGATACGCAGTATTTT
J gene: TRBJ2-3
V gene: TRBV9
clone size: .
D gene: .

CDR3 protein: CASSPAKGGYSGEQYF
CDR3 DNA: TGTGCCAGCAGCCCAGCCAAGGGGGGGTATTCGGGTGAGCAGTACTTC
J gene: TRBJ2-7
V gene: TRBV6-6
clone size: .
D gene: .

CDR3 protein: CASSSTGQGGDTQYF
CDR3 DNA: TGTGCCAGCAGCTCCACGGGACAGGGTGGAGATACGCAGTATTTT
J gene: TRBJ2-3
V gene: TRBV7-9
clone size: .
D gene: TRBD1

CDR3 protein: CASSLTGTGGKQFF
CDR3 DNA: TGTGCCAGCAGTTTAACGGGGACAGGGGGTAAGCAGTTCTTC
J gene: TRBJ2-1
V gene: TRBV28
clone size: .
D gene: TRBD1

CDR3 protein: CASSYGLSESYEQYF
CDR3 DNA: TGTGCCAGCAGCTACGGACTGTCCGAATCCTACGAGCAGTACTTC
J gene: TRBJ2-7
V gene: TRBV5-4
clone size: once
D gene: .

CDR3 protein: CASSPPSGIAKNIQYF
CDR3 DNA: TGTGCCAGCTCACCACCCAGCGGGATAGCCAAAAACATTCAGTACTTC
J gene: TRBJ2-4
V gene: TRBV18
clone size: .
D gene: TRBD2

CDR3 protein: CASSLWGQGNQPQHF
CDR3 DNA: TGTGCCAGCAGTTTATGGGGACAGGGCAATCAGCCCCAGCATTTT
J gene: TRBJ1-5
V gene: TRBV28
clone size: .
D gene: TRBD1

CDR3 protein: CASRRLAGAQETQYF
CDR3 DNA: TGTGCCAGTAGGAGACTAGCGGGAGCCCAAGAGACCCAGTACTTC
J gene: TRBJ2-5
V gene: TRBV19
clone size: .
D gene: TRBD2

CDR3 protein: CASSEWSGIYEQYF
CDR3 DNA: TGTGCCAGCAGTGAATGGTCAGGCATTTACGAGCAGTACTTC
J gene: TRBJ2-7
V gene: TRBV2
clone size: .
D gene: .

CDR3 protein: CASSTAGFLNEQYF
CDR3 DNA: TGTGCCAGCAGTACAGCGGGGTTTCTGAACGAGCAGTACTTC
J gene: TRBJ2-7
V gene: TRBV2
clone size: .
D gene: TRBD2

CDR3 protein: CASSTTVLGMGLAGAKYEQYF
CDR3 DNA: TGTGCCAGCTCCACAACGGTTTTGGGGATGGGACTAGCGGGAGCGAAGTACGAGCAGTACTTC
J gene: TRBJ2-7
V gene: TRBV18
clone size: .
D gene: TRBD2

CDR3 protein: CASSEGTPGTGTYEQYF
CDR3 DNA: TGTGCCAGCAGTGAAGGTACCCCGGGGACAGGCACCTACGAGCAGTACTTC
J gene: TRBJ2-7
V gene: TRBV25-1
clone size: .
D gene: TRBD1

CDR3 protein: CASSWDSNTGELFF
CDR3 DNA: TGTGCCAGCAGTTGGGACAGTAACACCGGGGAGCTGTTTTTT
J gene: TRBJ2-2
V gene: TRBV27
clone size: .
D gene: TRBD1

CDR3 protein: CASSYRYEAFF
CDR3 DNA: TGTGCCAGCAGCTACCGTTATGAAGCTTTCTTT
J gene: TRBJ1-1
V gene: TRBV28
clone size: .
D gene: .

CDR3 protein: CATIVGGLGEKLFF
CDR3 DNA: TGTGCCACCATAGTTGGGGGCTTGGGTGAAAAACTGTTTTTT
J gene: TRBJ1-4
V gene: TRBV28
clone size: few
D gene: .

CDR3 protein: CASGLPGHTGELFF
CDR3 DNA: TGTGCTAGTGGTTTGCCGGGACATACCGGGGAGCTGTTTTTT
J gene: TRBJ2-2
V gene: TRBV12-5
clone size: .
D gene: .

CDR3 protein: CASKRDRGYEQYF
CDR3 DNA: TGTGCCAGCAAACGGGACAGGGGGTACGAGCAGTACTTC
J gene: TRBJ2-7
V gene: TRBV7-9
clone size: .
D gene: TRBD1

CDR3 protein: CASSGTGESYNEQFF
CDR3 DNA: TGTGCCAGCAGCGGAACAGGGGAGTCCTACAATGAGCAGTTCTTC
J gene: TRBJ2-1
V gene: TRBV28
clone size: .
D gene: TRBD1

CDR3 protein: CASSFSGTAYEQYF
CDR3 DNA: TGTGCCAGCAGCTTCTCCGGGACAGCCTACGAGCAGTACTTC
J gene: TRBJ2-7
V gene: TRBV11-2
clone size: .
D gene: TRBD1

CDR3 protein: CASSLGQRTQYF
CDR3 DNA: TGTGCCAGCAGTTTGGGACAGCGGACCCAGTACTTC
J gene: TRBJ2-5
V gene: TRBV28
clone size: .
D gene: TRBD1

CDR3 protein: CASSLDLTTYEQYF
CDR3 DNA: TGCGCCAGCAGCTTGGATCTCACTACCTACGAGCAGTACTTC
J gene: TRBJ2-7
V gene: TRBV5-1
clone size: .
D gene: .

CDR3 protein: CASSYGTGTYEQYF
CDR3 DNA: TGTGCCAGCAGCTACGGGACAGGGACCTACGAGCAGTACTTC
J gene: TRBJ2-7
V gene: TRBV7-2
clone size: .
D gene: TRBD1

CDR3 protein: CASIGSDGYTF
CDR3 DNA: TGTGCCAGCATCGGGTCGGATGGCTACACCTTC
J gene: TRBJ1-2
V gene: TRBV6-5
clone size: once
D gene: .

CDR3 protein: CASSLEETQYF
CDR3 DNA: TGTGCCAGCTCACTCGAAGAGACCCAGTACTTC
J gene: TRBJ2-5
V gene: TRBV18
clone size: once
D gene: .

CDR3 protein: CASSQDSSSARSEQYF
CDR3 DNA: TGTGCCAGCAGCCAAGACAGTTCTAGCGCCAGAAGCGAGCAGTACTTC
J gene: TRBJ2-7
V gene: TRBV3-1/TRBV3-2
clone size: .
D gene: .

CDR3 protein: CASSPLSGLGVDTQYF
CDR3 DNA: TGTGCCAGCTCACCACTTAGCGGGCTAGGTGTAGATACGCAGTATTTT
J gene: TRBJ2-3
V gene: TRBV18
clone size: .
D gene: TRBD2

CDR3 protein: CASSEQGISGYTF
CDR3 DNA: TGTGCCAGCAGCGAACAGGGTATTAGCGGCTACACCTTC
J gene: TRBJ1-2
V gene: TRBV28
clone size: once
D gene: .

CDR3 protein: CATSARNTEAFF
CDR3 DNA: TGTGCCACCAGTGCCAGGAACACTGAAGCTTTCTTT
J gene: TRBJ1-1
V gene: TRBV24-1
clone size: few
D gene: .

CDR3 protein: CAWSPGLAAEQYF
CDR3 DNA: TGTGCCTGGAGCCCGGGACTAGCGGCCGAGCAGTACTTC
J gene: TRBJ2-7
V gene: TRBV30
clone size: .
D gene: TRBD2

CDR3 protein: CASNLNRGTNEKLFF
CDR3 DNA: TGTGCCAGCAACTTAAACAGGGGAACTAATGAAAAACTGTTTTTT
J gene: TRBJ1-4
V gene: TRBV27
clone size: .
D gene: TRBD1

CDR3 protein: CASSLVTGTNEKLFF
CDR3 DNA: TGCGCCAGCAGCTTGGTGACAGGGACTAATGAAAAACTGTTTTTT
J gene: TRBJ1-4
V gene: TRBV5-1
clone size: .
D gene: TRBD1

CDR3 protein: CASSEGGGSRYEQYF
CDR3 DNA: TGTGCCAGCAGTGAAGGGGGCGGGAGTCGGTACGAGCAGTACTTC
J gene: TRBJ2-7
V gene: TRBV6-1
clone size: .
D gene: TRBD2

CDR3 protein: CASSPGLAGGYEQYF
CDR3 DNA: TGTGCCAGCAGTCCTGGGCTAGCGGGAGGTTACGAGCAGTACTTC
J gene: TRBJ2-7
V gene: TRBV3-1/TRBV3-2
clone size: .
D gene: TRBD2

CDR3 protein: CASSYYGPEHGYTF
CDR3 DNA: TGTGCCAGCAGTTACTATGGGCCCGAACATGGCTACACCTTC
J gene: TRBJ1-2
V gene: TRBV6-5
clone size: .
D gene: .

CDR3 protein: CASSPGEESEQYF
CDR3 DNA: TGTGCCAGCAGTCCCGGAGAGGAGAGCGAGCAGTACTTC
J gene: TRBJ2-7
V gene: TRBV12-3/TRBV12-4
clone size: .
D gene: .

CDR3 protein: CASSSPQGQKNYGYTF
CDR3 DNA: TGTGCCAGCAGTTCCCCGCAGGGACAGAAAAACTATGGCTACACCTTC
J gene: TRBJ1-2
V gene: TRBV6-5
clone size: once
D gene: TRBD1

CDR3 protein: CASSFQTRDTQYF
CDR3 DNA: TGTGCCAGCAGCTTCCAAACTCGGGATACGCAGTATTTT
J gene: TRBJ2-3
V gene: TRBV28
clone size: .
D gene: .

CDR3 protein: CASSLRQGYTGELFF
CDR3 DNA: TGTGCCAGCAGCCTTAGACAGGGGTACACCGGGGAGCTGTTTTTT
J gene: TRBJ2-2
V gene: TRBV14
clone size: .
D gene: TRBD1

CDR3 protein: CASRGTSYNEQFF
CDR3 DNA: TGTGCTAGTAGGGGGACTAGCTACAATGAGCAGTTCTTC
J gene: TRBJ2-1
V gene: TRBV12-5
clone size: .
D gene: TRBD2

CDR3 protein: CASSFGRLMDTQYF
CDR3 DNA: TGTGCCAGCAGTTTTGGCCGTTTAATGGATACGCAGTATTTT
J gene: TRBJ2-3
V gene: TRBV28
clone size: .
D gene: .

CDR3 protein: CASSLGTSGSGQETQYF
CDR3 DNA: TGTGCCAGCAGCTTAGGGACTAGCGGGAGTGGACAAGAGACCCAGTACTTC
J gene: TRBJ2-5
V gene: TRBV7-2
clone size: .
D gene: TRBD2

CDR3 protein: CASSYSDLRGNTIYF
CDR3 DNA: TGTGCCAGCAGTTACTCGGACTTGCGGGGAAACACCATATATTTT
J gene: TRBJ1-3
V gene: TRBV6-5
clone size: .
D gene: .

CDR3 protein: CASSLAVVGPGELFF
CDR3 DNA: TGCGCCAGCAGCTTGGCCGTTGTGGGCCCCGGGGAGCTGTTTTTT
J gene: TRBJ2-2
V gene: TRBV5-1
clone size: .
D gene: .

CDR3 protein: CASTLWGLAGGLGEQYF
CDR3 DNA: TGTGCCAGCACCCTATGGGGACTAGCGGGAGGACTCGGGGAGCAGTACTTC
J gene: TRBJ2-7
V gene: TRBV5-5
clone size: .
D gene: TRBD2

CDR3 protein: CASSRGSFNEKLFF
CDR3 DNA: TGTGCCAGCAGCCGAGGTAGCTTTAATGAAAAACTGTTTTTT
J gene: TRBJ1-4
V gene: TRBV11-2
clone size: once
D gene: .

CDR3 protein: CASRQGLAIYNEQFF
CDR3 DNA: TGTGCCAGCAGACAAGGACTAGCGATCTACAATGAGCAGTTCTTC
J gene: TRBJ2-1
V gene: TRBV7-9
clone size: .
D gene: TRBD2

CDR3 protein: CASSEDGSGFTGELFF
CDR3 DNA: TGTGCCAGCAGTGAAGATGGGAGCGGATTCACCGGGGAGCTGTTTTTT
J gene: TRBJ2-2
V gene: TRBV2
clone size: .
D gene: .

CDR3 protein: CASSRDRGRGSTDTQYF
CDR3 DNA: TGTGCCAGCAGTCGGGACAGGGGGCGCGGCAGCACAGATACGCAGTATTTT
J gene: TRBJ2-3
V gene: TRBV2
clone size: .
D gene: TRBD1

CDR3 protein: CSVETLQGGEQYF
CDR3 DNA: TGCAGCGTTGAGACCTTACAAGGGGGCGAGCAGTACTTC
J gene: TRBJ2-7
V gene: TRBV29-1
clone size: .
D gene: .

CDR3 protein: CASRLTGALPREETQYF
CDR3 DNA: TGTGCCAGCAGGCTCACAGGGGCCCTCCCAAGGGAAGAGACCCAGTACTTC
J gene: TRBJ2-5
V gene: TRBV7-8
clone size: .
D gene: TRBD1

CDR3 protein: CASSRDSSYNEQFF
CDR3 DNA: TGTGCCAGCAGTAGGGACAGTTCCTACAATGAGCAGTTCTTC
J gene: TRBJ2-1
V gene: TRBV28
clone size: .
D gene: TRBD1

CDR3 protein: CASSEGTGYAGELFF
CDR3 DNA: TGCGCCAGCAGTGAAGGGACAGGGTATGCCGGGGAGCTGTTTTTT
J gene: TRBJ2-2
V gene: TRBV10-1
clone size: .
D gene: TRBD1

CDR3 protein: CASSLGANTEAFF
CDR3 DNA: TGCGCCAGCTCCCTAGGGGCGAACACTGAAGCTTTCTTT
J gene: TRBJ1-1
V gene: TRBV5-1
clone size: .
D gene: .

CDR3 protein: CASSIQGTGADQPQHF
CDR3 DNA: TGTGCCAGTAGTATCCAGGGGACAGGGGCCGATCAGCCCCAGCATTTT
J gene: TRBJ1-5
V gene: TRBV19
clone size: .
D gene: TRBD1

CDR3 protein: CASSGAVWSAPSTDTQYF
CDR3 DNA: TGCGCCAGCAGCGGGGCTGTATGGAGCGCACCTAGCACAGATACGCAGTATTTT
J gene: TRBJ2-3
V gene: TRBV5-1
clone size: .
D gene: .

CDR3 protein: CAWSPKSGLFGEKLFF
CDR3 DNA: TGTGCCTGGAGTCCGAAGTCCGGACTCTTTGGGGAAAAACTGTTTTTT
J gene: TRBJ1-4
V gene: TRBV30
clone size: .
D gene: .